Each of the 10 T cell receptor beta chains below was sequenced from the same sample in a study of cytomegalovirus exposure and HLA in healthy donors. Primers: 60 Vbeta forward and 13 Jbeta reverse. Profiled with immunoSEQ multiplex PCR; TCRdb holds only in-frame clones, not every one. The clone table shows approximately 120,000 clones, with the ten largest holding roughly 2%. Sequencing was performed on PBMCs. These receptors all stem from a man in his forties in good health and CMV-seronegative.

The rearrangement joins TRBV19 to TRBJ2-2, with 9 bases fitting TRBD1. J was trimmed by 6 bases and V by 8 bases; bases with no gene match: 10. The CDR3 runs to 15 residues. Germline CDR1 LNHDA, CDR2 SQIVND (reference sequence). This CDR3 reads CASQSGTGISGELFF. Here the CDR3 DNA reads TGTGCCAGTCAAAGCGGGACAGGGATTTCCGGGGAGCTGTTTTTT.

The chain recombines TRBV10-1 with TRBJ1-4; TRBD1 matches at 7 bases. Trimming at V came to 8 bases and at J to 0 bases, leaving 6 bases not matched to a gene. The CDR3 runs to 15 residues. The germline gives CDR1 WNHNN, CDR2 SYGVQD (reference sequence). This CDR3 reads CASGQGEATNEKLFF. CDR3 coding DNA: TGCGCCAGCGGGCAGGGGGAAGCAACTAATGAAAAACTGTTTTTT.

The CDR3 DNA is TGCGCCAGCAGCTTGGGCCCGGGACAAAGGGGGAAAGAGACCCAGTACTTC. It translates to CASSLGPGQRGKETQYF. This rearrangement joins TRBV5-1 to TRBJ2-5; the D gene is possibly TRBD1 (6 bases). This CDR3 is built from 17 residues. Trimming took off 0 bases at V and 3 bases at J, with 18 bases between the two ends. CDR1 SGHRS and CDR2 YFSETQ come from the germline V gene.

V usage is TRBV2 and J usage is TRBJ2-2; D perhaps matches TRBD1 (6 bases). The V end was cut by 8 bases, the J end by 6 bases, with 13 bases between. The CDR3 length is 13 residues. The germline V gene encodes CDR1 SNHLY and CDR2 FYNNEI. CDR3 DNA sequence: TGTGCCAGCGCACAACAGGGTTCCGGGGAGCTGTTTTTT. Its translation: CASAQQGSGELFF.

V gene TRBV6-5 combines with J gene TRBJ1-2, with D perhaps TRBD1 (5 bases). The CDR3 runs to 14 residues. The V end was cut by 6 bases, the J end by 7 bases, with 18 bases between. Per the germline V gene, CDR1 is MNHEY and CDR2 is SVGAGI. The chain's CDR3 is CASSPVGGDPGYTF. The CDR3 bases are TGTGCCAGCAGCCCAGTTGGGGGGGATCCTGGCTACACCTTC.

The rearrangement links TRBV11-2 to TRBJ2-3; TRBD1 is a possible D gene (6 bases). V was trimmed by 3 bases and J by 1 base, leaving 11 bases between them. Germline V gene data show CDR1 as SGHAT and CDR2 as FQNNGV. The CDR3 is made up of 15 amino acids. The CDR3 loop reads CASSFQGRGTDTQYF. The CDR3 bases are TGTGCCAGCAGCTTTCAGGGGCGCGGCACAGATACGCAGTATTTT.

V usage is TRBV2 and J usage is TRBJ2-1, with D unresolved. The length of the CDR3 is 17 residues. Germline CDR1 is SNHLY and CDR2 is FYNNEI. Trimming cost V 4 bases and J 6 bases, with 22 bases left between them. DNA of the CDR3: TGTGCCAGCAGTGGTAGGCCCAGGCCAAGAAGGTCCAATGAGCAGTTCTTC. As protein: CASSGRPRPRRSNEQFF.

CDR3 in amino acids: CASSLGTGEVQYF. The CDR3 DNA reads as TGTGCCAGCAGCCTCGGGACAGGGGAGGTGCAGTACTTC. The V call is TRBV11-3, the J call TRBJ2-7; 10 positions match TRBD1. From germline, CDR1 is SGHNT and CDR2 YENEEA. This CDR3 comprises 13 residues. Trimming took 5 bases from V and 9 from J; bases not matched to a gene: 7. The entire variable domain, with the rest obtained from reference TRBV11-3 and TRBJ2-7, is as follows: EAGVVQSPRYKIIEKKQPVAFWCNPISGHNTLYWYLQNLGQGPELLIRYENEEAVDDSQLPKDRFSAERLKGVDSTLKIQPAELGDSAVYLCASSLGTGEVQYFGPGTRLTVT.

The chain employs TRBV6-5 and TRBJ1-3; D gene uncertain. Trimming left V 7 bases short and J 0 bases short, with 4 bases between. This CDR3 contains 12 residues. Germline lookup yields CDR1 MNHEY and CDR2 SVGAGI. As DNA, the CDR3 is TGTGCCAGCATGAGCTCTGGAAACACCATATATTTT. Translating gives CASMSSGNTIYF.

The chain links TRBV7-2 to TRBJ1-2; D is possibly TRBD1 (6 bases). Germline V gene lookup returns CDR1 SGHTA and CDR2 FQGNSA. V lost 1 base to trimming and J lost 7 bases, with 19 bases between them. The CDR3 has 16 amino acids. The CDR3, as DNA: TGTGCCAGCAGCTTAGGAGGTGGGGGCGCCCCCAGTGGCTACACCTTC. It yields the protein CASSLGGGGAPSGYTF.